The present T cell receptor (beta chain) was sequenced within a study of cytomegalovirus exposure and HLA in healthy donors. Per germline, CDR1 SQVTM and CDR2 ANQGSEA. This CDR3 region has 13 residues. Trimming stripped 6 bases from V and 0 bases from J, with 11 bases between. Details on this clone: Its antigen is undetermined.

The study, taken as a whole, reports: The classifier was said to identify cytomegalovirus status with high specificity and sensitivity. According to the study, roughly 160 TCR beta chains were cytomegalovirus-associated.

The method was immunoSEQ multiplex PCR; TCRdb's version includes in-frame clones alone and lacks a portion of them. The sample carries more than 100,000 clones, about 88% recorded once. This chain connects TRBV29-1 to TRBJ1-2; TRBD1 might be the D (6 bases). This TCR was recovered from a man between 25 and 39 years old in good health and CMV-seronegative. Sequencing input: PBMCs. DNA of the CDR3: TGCAGCGTAAGGACAGAAGCTAACTATGGCTACACCTTC. As protein: CSVRTEANYGYTF. Full variable domain (outside the CDR3, taken from reference TRBV29-1 and TRBJ1-2): SAVISQKPSRDICQRGTSLTIQCQVDSQVTMMFWYRQQPGQSLTLIATANQGSEATYESGFVIDKFPISRPNLTFSTLTVSNMSPEDSSIYLCSVRTEANYGYTFGSGTRLTVV.